This note documents a single T cell receptor beta chain sequence. Its antigen is still unknown. These data originate in a study of shared clonotypes between healthy human individuals. Study results and caveats: An expected dependence of interdonor clonotype sharing on sequencing depth was noted. Represented genetic and exposure-history diversity was restricted by having few donors. Across a few donors, naive CD4 shared 4.5% to 6%, naive CD8 around 4%, memory CD4 roughly 2.3%, memory CD8 around 0.42%.

The CDR3 consists of 17 residues. The V segment lost 2 bases and the J segment 1 base; nucleotides outside the gene matches: 8. Germline assignment: CDR1 SGHTA and CDR2 FQGNSA. Using immunoSEQ multiplex PCR, the repertoire was profiled, and TCRdb retains in-frame clones only, with some absent. The table has under 2,500,000 clones, 90% to 96% seen once. The TCR was taken from a man between 18 and 35 years old in good health. The chain carries TRBV7-2 and TRBJ2-5, with TRBD2 identical over 9 bases. The sequencing sample was made of naive CD4+ T cells sorted from blood. Subset here: CD45RA+ positively selected. CDR3 sequence reads: CASSLTVAGAFQETQYF. Written as DNA, the CDR3 is TGTGCCAGCAGCTTAACGGTAGCGGGGGCTTTCCAAGAGACCCAGTACTTC.